The clone carrying this TCR beta chain occurred a few times. The sample is drawn from a study of T cell changes during pregnancy in multiple sclerosis. Germline-derived CDR1 and CDR2 are LNHDA and SQIVND (reference sequence). V lost 5 bases to trimming and J lost 0 bases; unmatched junction nucleotides: 22. There are 21 residues in the CDR3. TCRdb's copy holds only in-frame clones and misses some; the assay was immunoSEQ multiplex PCR. Among roughly 42,000 clones listed, roughly 89% were seen once. The clonotype was recovered from a female donor with multiple sclerosis, enrolled in a pregnancy study. The starting material was CD4+ T cells from peripheral blood mononuclear cells, obtained in the first trimester of pregnancy. The J gene is TRBJ1-5, the V gene TRBV19; 7 nucleotides line up with TRBD1. The CDR3 DNA sequence: TGTGCCAGTAGTTCGATAACGCCCCTTACAGGGGTCGGCCTTAGCAATCAGCCCCAGCATTTT. This sequence encodes CASSSITPLTGVGLSNQPQHF.